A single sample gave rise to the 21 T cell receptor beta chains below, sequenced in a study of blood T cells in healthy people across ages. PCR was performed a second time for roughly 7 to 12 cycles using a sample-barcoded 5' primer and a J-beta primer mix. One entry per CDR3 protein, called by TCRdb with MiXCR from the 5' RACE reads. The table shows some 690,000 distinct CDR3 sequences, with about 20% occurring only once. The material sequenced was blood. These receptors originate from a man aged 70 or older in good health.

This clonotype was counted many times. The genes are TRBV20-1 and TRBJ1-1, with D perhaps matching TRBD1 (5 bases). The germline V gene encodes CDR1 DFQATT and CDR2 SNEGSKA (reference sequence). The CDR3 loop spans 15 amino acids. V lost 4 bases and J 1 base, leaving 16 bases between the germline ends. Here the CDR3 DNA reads TGCAGTGCTATTTCCGAACAGGCACCGAACACTGAAGCTTTCTTT. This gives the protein CSAISEQAPNTEAFF.

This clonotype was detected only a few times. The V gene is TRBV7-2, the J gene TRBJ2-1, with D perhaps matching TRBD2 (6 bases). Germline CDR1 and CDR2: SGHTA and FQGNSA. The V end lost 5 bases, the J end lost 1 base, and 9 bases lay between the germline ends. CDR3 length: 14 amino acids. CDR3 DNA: TGTGCCAGCAGCCGGGGGAGATCCTACAATGAGCAGTTCTTC. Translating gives CASSRGRSYNEQFF. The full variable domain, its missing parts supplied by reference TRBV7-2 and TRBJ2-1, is GAGVSQSPSNKVTEKGKDVELRCDPISGHTALYWYRQSLGQGLEFLIYFQGNSAPDKSGLPSDRFSAERTGGSVSTLTIQRTQQEDSAVYLCASSRGRSYNEQFFGPGTRLTVL.

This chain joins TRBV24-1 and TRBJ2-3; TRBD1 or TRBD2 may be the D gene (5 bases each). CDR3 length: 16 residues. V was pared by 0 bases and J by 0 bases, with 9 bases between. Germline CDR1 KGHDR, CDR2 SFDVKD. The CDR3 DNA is TGTGCCACCAGTGATTTGGGGGGAGCCAGCACAGATACGCAGTATTTT. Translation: CATSDLGGASTDTQYF.

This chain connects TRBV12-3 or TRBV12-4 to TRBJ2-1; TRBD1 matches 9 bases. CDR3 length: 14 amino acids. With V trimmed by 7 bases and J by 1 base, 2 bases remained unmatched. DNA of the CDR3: TGTGCCAGCATACAGGGGGCGTCCTACAATGAGCAGTTCTTC. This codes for CASIQGASYNEQFF.

The CDR3 spells CASSLMGSTNEQFF. CDR3 bases: TGTGCCAGCAGCTTAATGGGGTCAACCAATGAGCAGTTCTTC. The genes are TRBV7-3 and TRBJ2-1; D gene ambiguous. The germline V gene has CDR1 SGHTA and CDR2 FQGTGA. CDR3 length equals 14 residues. The V end was cut by 1 base, the J end by 6 bases, with 10 bases between.

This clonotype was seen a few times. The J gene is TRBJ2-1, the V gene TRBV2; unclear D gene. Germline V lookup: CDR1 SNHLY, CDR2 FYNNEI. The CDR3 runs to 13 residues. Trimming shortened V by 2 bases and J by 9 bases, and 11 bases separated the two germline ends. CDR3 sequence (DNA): TGTGCCAGCAGTGAACTGGCAGTGAGTGAGCAGTTCTTC. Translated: CASSELAVSEQFF.

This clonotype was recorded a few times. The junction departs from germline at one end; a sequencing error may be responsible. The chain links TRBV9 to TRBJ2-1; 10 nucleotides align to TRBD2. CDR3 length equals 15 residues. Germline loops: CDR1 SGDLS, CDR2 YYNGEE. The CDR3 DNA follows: TGTGCCGGCAGCGTAGCTCTTAGCGGGGGGAGTGAGCAGTTCTTC. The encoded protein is CAGSVALSGGSEQFF.

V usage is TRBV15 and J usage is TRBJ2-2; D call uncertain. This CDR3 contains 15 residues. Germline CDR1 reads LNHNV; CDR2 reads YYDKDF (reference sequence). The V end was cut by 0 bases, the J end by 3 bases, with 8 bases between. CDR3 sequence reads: CATSRELGYTGELFF. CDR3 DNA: TGTGCCACCAGCAGAGAATTGGGTTACACCGGGGAGCTGTTTTTT.

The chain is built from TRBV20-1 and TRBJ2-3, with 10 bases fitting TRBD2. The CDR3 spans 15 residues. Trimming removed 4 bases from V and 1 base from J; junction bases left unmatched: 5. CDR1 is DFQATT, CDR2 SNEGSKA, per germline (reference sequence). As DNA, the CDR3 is TGCAGTGCTACCTCCGGGACTAGCGGCACAGATACGCAGTATTTT. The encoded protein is CSATSGTSGTDTQYF.

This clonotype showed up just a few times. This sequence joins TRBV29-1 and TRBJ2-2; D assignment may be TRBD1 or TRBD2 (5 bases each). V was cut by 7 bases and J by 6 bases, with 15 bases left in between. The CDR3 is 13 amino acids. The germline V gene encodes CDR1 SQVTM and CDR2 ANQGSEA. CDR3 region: CSADRRGPGELFF. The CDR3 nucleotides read TGCAGCGCCGATCGTCGGGGACCCGGGGAGCTGTTTTTT.

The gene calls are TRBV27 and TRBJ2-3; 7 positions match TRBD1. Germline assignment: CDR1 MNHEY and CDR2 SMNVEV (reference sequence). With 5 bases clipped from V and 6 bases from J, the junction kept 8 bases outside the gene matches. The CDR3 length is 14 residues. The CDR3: CASSPRGIGDTQYF. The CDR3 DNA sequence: TGTGCCAGCAGTCCCAGGGGGATCGGGGATACGCAGTATTTT.

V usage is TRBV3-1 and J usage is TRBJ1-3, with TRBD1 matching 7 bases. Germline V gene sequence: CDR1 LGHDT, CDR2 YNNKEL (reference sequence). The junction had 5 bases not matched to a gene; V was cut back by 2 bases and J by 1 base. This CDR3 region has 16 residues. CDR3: CASSQNRQGSGNTIYF. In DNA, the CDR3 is TGTGCCAGCAGCCAAAACCGACAGGGATCTGGAAACACCATATATTTT.

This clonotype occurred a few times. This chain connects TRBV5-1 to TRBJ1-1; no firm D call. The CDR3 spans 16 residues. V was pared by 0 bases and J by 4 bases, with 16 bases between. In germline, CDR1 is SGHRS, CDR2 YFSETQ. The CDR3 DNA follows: TGCGCCAGCAGCTTGGTTGCGGGCAACATGACCACTGAAGCTTTCTTT. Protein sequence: CASSLVAGNMTTEAFF.

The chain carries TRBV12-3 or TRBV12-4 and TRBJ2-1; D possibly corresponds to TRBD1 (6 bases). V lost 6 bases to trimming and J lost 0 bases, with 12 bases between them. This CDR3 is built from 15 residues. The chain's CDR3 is CASRADRSSYNEQFF. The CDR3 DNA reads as TGTGCCAGCAGAGCCGACAGGAGCTCCTACAATGAGCAGTTCTTC.

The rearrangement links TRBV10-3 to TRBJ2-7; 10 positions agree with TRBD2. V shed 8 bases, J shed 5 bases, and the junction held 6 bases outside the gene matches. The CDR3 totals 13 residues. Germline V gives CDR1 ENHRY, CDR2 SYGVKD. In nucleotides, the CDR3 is TGTGCCATCGGGACTAGCGCGATAAACGAGCAGTACTTC. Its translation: CAIGTSAINEQYF.

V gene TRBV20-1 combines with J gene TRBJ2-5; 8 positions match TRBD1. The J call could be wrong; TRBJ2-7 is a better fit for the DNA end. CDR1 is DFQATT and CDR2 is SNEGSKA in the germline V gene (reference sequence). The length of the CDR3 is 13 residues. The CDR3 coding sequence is TGCAGCCCCCTGGGGACAGGCCCCAACGAGCAGTACTTC. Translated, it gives CSPLGTGPNEQYF.

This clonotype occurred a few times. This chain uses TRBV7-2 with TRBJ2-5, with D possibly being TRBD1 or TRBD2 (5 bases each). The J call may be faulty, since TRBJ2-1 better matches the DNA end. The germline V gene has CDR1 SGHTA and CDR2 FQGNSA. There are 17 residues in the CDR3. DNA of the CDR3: TGTGCCAGCAGCTTAGTCACAGGAGGTGTAGAGAAGAATGAGCAGTTCTTC. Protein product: CASSLVTGGVEKNEQFF.

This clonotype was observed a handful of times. In DNA form, the CDR3 reads TGTGCCAGCAGTTTAGGTGGTCCCCGGACCCAGTACTTC. Its translation is CASSLGGPRTQYF. This rearrangement joins TRBV12-3 or TRBV12-4 to TRBJ2-5; the D is unclear. V shed 1 base and J shed 7 bases, with 10 bases lying between them. This CDR3 has 13 amino acids.

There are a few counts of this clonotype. CDR3 DNA sequence: TGCAGTGCCCCAGATAGGCCGGGACAGGGTGTTACTGAAGCTTTCTTT. As protein: CSAPDRPGQGVTEAFF. V and J are TRBV20-1 and TRBJ1-1, with 9 bases identical to TRBD1. This CDR3 is 16 amino acids long. Germline CDR1 reads DFQATT; CDR2 reads SNEGSKA (reference sequence). Unmatched junction bases numbered 16, after V lost 6 bases and J lost 5 bases.

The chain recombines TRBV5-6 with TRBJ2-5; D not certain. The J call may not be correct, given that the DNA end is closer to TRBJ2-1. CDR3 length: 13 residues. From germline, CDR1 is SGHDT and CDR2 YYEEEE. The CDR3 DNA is TGTGCCAGCAGCATGAGACCAGTAGATGAGCAGTTCTTC. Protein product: CASSMRPVDEQFF.

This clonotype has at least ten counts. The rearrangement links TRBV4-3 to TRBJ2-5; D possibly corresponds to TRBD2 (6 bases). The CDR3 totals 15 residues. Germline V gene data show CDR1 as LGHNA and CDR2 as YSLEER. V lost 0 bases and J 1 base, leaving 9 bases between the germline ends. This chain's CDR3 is CASSQELAVQETQYF. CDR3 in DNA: TGCGCCAGCAGCCAAGAATTAGCGGTCCAAGAGACCCAGTACTTC.